The clone carrying this T cell receptor beta chain was detected a few times. This sample stems from a study of T-cell memory formation after mild COVID-19. A single record per CDR3 protein comes from TCRdb applying MiXCR to the 5' RACE reads. This sample carries 45,000 to 65,000 distinct CDR3 sequences, over 8.5% of them seen once, and the ten largest clones take 10% to 15%. V shed 0 bases and J shed 3 bases, with 15 bases lying between them. CDR1 and CDR2 (germline): DFQATT, SNEGSKA (reference sequence). This CDR3 comprises 15 residues. V usage is TRBV20-1 and J usage is TRBJ2-7; D is possibly TRBD1 (5 bases). Sequenced sample: PBMCs or a T cell subset sorted from them (not recorded which). This TCR derives from an adult woman who had mild COVID-19 (a few samples of this study predate the infection). Cell type and time point are not known. CDR3 sequence: CSARDRQKPRYEQYF. CDR3 in DNA: TGCAGTGCTAGAGACCGACAGAAACCCCGCTACGAGCAGTACTTC.